This note documents a single T cell receptor (beta chain) sequence. In this sample, this clone turned up once. Its recognized antigen is unknown. No base quality values were provided; no much bigger clone lies one nucleotide off. This entry belongs to a study of T cell responses to AZD1222 COVID-19 vaccine (dated by TCRdb to 2020 to 2023). About the study as a whole: AZD1222 recipients given second doses at about 4 weeks or at about 12 weeks were pooled, since spike-specific TCR depth and breadth were not found to differ between the two schedules. Enrollment into the trials was organized by age into subgroups of 18-55, 56-69 and 70-plus years, and those subgroups contained approximately 160, 26 and 62 TCR-sequenced participants, respectively. A total of 233 trial participants underwent TCR sequencing, of whom some 210 received two doses of AZD1222 and some 25 received two doses of the MenACWY control vaccine. The investigation overall reported the following: Because no samples from the day 14 peak response were available, repertoires could be characterized only after the peak T cell response. Vaccine-associated CD4 TCRs spanned the whole spike protein, with dominant responses in regions 160-218 and 743-854. Spike-specific TCR breadth and depth rose significantly after two AZD1222 doses compared with day 0 and with MenACWY recipients. Participants were mostly white British and included more females than males, and it was suggested by the authors that clonal diversity may have been underestimated. Conclusions about previously exposed vaccinees are limited because only five to seven AZD1222 recipients were SARS-CoV-2 seropositive at baseline. Reportedly, close to half of the unique spike-specific TCRs recognized epitopes lying outside the regions that are mutated in the B.1.351 and B.1.1.7 variants. In the small 56-69-year group, the increase in depth fell short of significance, most likely because of low power.

Interpreted using the paper, the time point label stands for: baseline before first vaccination. Vaccinee samples were obtained from the UK trials COV001 and COV002, which included a single-blind randomized controlled phase 2/3 trial of AZD1222 (ChAdOx1 nCoV-19) in healthy adults. For TCRbeta chain sequencing, PBMC samples from trial participants were taken at day 0 and at day 28 after the second dose. The CDR3 regions of human TCRbeta chains were subjected to immunosequencing. Processing in the source paper ran as follows. TCRs in the repertoires were matched against a reference library of SARS-CoV-2-specific TCRs that had been generated with the MIRA antigen-specificity platform. Breadth was defined as the fraction of unique TCRs that were SARS-CoV-2-associated, and depth was defined as the fraction of total T cells that were SARS-CoV-2-associated. Using the MIRA data, each spike-specific TCR was assigned both to the spike region to which the TCR was reactive and to a CD4 or CD8 class. Log10-transformed breadth and depth values were compared by one-way ANOVA with Sidak's multiple comparisons tests. In TCRdb, the immuneACCESS table is reduced to in-frame sequences with V and J assigned. These tables do not hold every clone; where another copy was compared, an unresolved V gene accounts for under half, and the others remain unexplained. That table gives V, J and clone size, and the DNA gave D and trimming. Here the sample has 85,000 to 100,000 clones; approximately 94% occur a single time. The ten most abundant clones make up about 13% of the sample.

This clonotype was obtained from an adult in good health. The sequenced sample was peripheral blood, obtained on day 0 of AZD1222 vaccination.

The nucleotide sequence reads as follows: TGTGCCAGCAGCGCCACCCGGGACGGCTACTATGGCTACACCTTC. Translated, it gives CASSATRDGYYGYTF. The chain was built from TRBV9 and TRBJ1-2; the D region possibly corresponds to TRBD1 (5 bases align). V is clipped by 3 bases and J by 3 bases, and the sequence between their germline boundaries is 15 bases long. Taken from the germline V gene, the CDR1 and CDR2 loops are SGDLS and YYNGEE. The CDR3, from cysteine to phenylalanine, totals 15 residues. Of the read, only the CDR3 DNA is kept; its 45 bases are in frame from base 1.